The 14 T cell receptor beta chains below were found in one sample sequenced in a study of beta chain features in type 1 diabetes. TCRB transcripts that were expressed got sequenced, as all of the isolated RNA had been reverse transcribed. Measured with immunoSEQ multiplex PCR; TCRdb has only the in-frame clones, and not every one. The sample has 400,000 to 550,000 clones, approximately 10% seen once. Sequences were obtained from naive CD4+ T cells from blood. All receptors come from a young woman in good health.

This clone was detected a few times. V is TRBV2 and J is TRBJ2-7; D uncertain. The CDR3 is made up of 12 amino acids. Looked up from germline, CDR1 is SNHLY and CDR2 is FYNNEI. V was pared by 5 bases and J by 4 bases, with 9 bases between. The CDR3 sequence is CASSLGSYEQYV. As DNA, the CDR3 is TGTGCCAGCAGTCTGGGTTCGTACGAGCAGTACGTC.

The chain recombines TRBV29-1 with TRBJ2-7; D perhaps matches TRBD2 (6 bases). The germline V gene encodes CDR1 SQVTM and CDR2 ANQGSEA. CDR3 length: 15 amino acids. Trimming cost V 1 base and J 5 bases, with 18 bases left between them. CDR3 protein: CSVEGYRPGVHEQYV. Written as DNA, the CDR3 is TGCAGCGTTGAAGGATACCGACCGGGAGTTCACGAGCAGTACGTC.

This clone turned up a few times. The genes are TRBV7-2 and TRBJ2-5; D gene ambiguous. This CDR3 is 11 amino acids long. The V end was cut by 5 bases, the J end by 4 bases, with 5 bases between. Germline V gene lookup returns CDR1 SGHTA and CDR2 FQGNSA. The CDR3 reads CASSRRETQYF. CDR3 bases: TGTGCCAGCAGCCGCAGAGAGACCCAGTACTTC.

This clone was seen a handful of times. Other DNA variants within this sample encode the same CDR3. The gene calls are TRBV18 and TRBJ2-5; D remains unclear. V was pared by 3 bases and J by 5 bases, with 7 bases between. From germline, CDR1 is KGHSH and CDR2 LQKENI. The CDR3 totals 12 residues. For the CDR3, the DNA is TGTGCCAGCTCACCGAGTGGGGAGACCCAGTACTTC. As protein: CASSPSGETQYF.

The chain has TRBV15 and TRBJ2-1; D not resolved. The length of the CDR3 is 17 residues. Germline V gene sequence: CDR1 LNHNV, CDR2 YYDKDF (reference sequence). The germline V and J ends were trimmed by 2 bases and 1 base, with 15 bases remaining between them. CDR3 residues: CATSRSLSPNSYNEQFF. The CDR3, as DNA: TGTGCCACCAGCAGATCGCTGAGTCCCAATTCCTACAATGAGCAGTTCTTC.

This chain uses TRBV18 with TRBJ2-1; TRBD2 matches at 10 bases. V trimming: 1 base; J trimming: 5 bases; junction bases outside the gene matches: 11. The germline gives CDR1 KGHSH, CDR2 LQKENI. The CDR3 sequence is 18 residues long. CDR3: CASSPLSSGSLSDNEQFF. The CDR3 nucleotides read TGTGCCAGCTCACCACTTTCTAGCGGGAGTTTGTCGGACAATGAGCAGTTCTTC.

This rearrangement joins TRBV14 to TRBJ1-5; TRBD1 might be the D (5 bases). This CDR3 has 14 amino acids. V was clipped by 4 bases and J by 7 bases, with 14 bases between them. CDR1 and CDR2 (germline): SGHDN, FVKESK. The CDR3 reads CASSPGGAGQPQHF. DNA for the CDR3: TGTGCCAGCAGCCCTGGTGGGGCTGGGCAGCCCCAGCATTTT.

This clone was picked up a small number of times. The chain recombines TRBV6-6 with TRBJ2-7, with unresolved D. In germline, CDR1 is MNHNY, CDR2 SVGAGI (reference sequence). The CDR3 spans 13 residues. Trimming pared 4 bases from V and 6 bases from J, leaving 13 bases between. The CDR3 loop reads CASSFAARSEQYV. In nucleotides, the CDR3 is TGTGCCAGCAGTTTCGCGGCCCGATCCGAGCAGTACGTC.

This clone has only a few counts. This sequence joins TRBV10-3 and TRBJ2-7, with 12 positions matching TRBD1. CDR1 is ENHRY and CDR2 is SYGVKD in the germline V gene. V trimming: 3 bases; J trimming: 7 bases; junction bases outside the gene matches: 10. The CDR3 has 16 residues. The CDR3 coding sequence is TGTGCCATCAGTGATGGGGACAGGGGGCCGACGCGGGAGCAGTACGTC. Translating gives CAISDGDRGPTREQYV.

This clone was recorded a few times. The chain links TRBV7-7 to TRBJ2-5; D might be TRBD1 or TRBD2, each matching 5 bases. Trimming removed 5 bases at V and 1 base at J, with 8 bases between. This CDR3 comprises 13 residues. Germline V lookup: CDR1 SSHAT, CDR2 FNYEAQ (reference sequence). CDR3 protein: CASSQGPQETQYF. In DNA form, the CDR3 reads TGTGCCAGCAGCCAGGGACCCCAAGAGACCCAGTACTTC.

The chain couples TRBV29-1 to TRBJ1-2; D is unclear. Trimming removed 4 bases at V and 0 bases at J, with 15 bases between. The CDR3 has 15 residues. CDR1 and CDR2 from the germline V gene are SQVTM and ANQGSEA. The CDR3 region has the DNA TGCAGCGTTGGTCCAGGAAGGGCTCCTAACTATGGCTACACCTTC. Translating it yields CSVGPGRAPNYGYTF.

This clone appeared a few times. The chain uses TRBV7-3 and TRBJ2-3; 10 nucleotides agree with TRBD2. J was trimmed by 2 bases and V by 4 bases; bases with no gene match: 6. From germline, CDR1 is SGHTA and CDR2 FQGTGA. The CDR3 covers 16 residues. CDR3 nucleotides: TGTGCCAGCAGCTCCGCCACTAGCGGGATCACAGATACGCAGTATTTT. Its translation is CASSSATSGITDTQYF.

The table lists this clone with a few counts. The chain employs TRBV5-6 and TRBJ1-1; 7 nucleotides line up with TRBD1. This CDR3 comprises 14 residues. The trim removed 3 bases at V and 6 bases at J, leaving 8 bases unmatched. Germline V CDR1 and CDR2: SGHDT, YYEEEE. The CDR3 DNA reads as TGTGCCAGCAGCTATACAGGGGACCGACCTGAAGCTTTCTTT. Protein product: CASSYTGDRPEAFF.

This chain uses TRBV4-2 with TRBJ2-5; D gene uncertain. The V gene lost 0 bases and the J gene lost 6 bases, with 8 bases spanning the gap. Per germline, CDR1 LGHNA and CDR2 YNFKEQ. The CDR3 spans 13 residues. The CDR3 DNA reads TGTGCCAGCAGCCAAGACCTACCGCAGACCCAGTACTTC. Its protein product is CASSQDLPQTQYF.